This TCR beta chain was sequenced for a study of T-cell reconstitution after alpha-beta-depleted transplantation in children. General study points: A year post-transplant, T-cell counts and diversity derived mostly from newly produced T cells.

V lost 4 bases and J lost 4, with 15 bases in between. Germline V gene sequence: CDR1 KGHDR, CDR2 SFDVKD. This CDR3 contains 15 residues. There are a few counts of this clonotype. Its antigen is unknown. Unique molecular identifiers were incorporated during preparation of the TCRbeta library. TCRdb analysed the PCR reads with MiXCR anew, one entry per CDR3 protein. The data hold approximately 230,000 distinct CDR3 sequences, with about 23% observed a single time. The sequence came from a girl aged 2 to 9 with Fanconi anemia, due to receive a stem cell transplant. The sample consisted of PBMCs, taken before TCRalphabeta/CD19-depleted stem cell transplant. The genes are TRBV24-1 and TRBJ2-5, with a tentative D call TRBD2 (5 bases). Written as DNA, the CDR3 is TGTGCCACCAGTGAAGGGCAGGCGGGCAGAGAGACCCAGTACTTC. It codes for CATSEGQAGRETQYF.